Detailed here is one T cell receptor (beta chain). Adults between roughly 18 and 90 years of age took part from about two dozen US areas. Assignments of participants to cohorts depended upon their own reported clinical history. The germline V gene has CDR1 MNHEY and CDR2 SVGAGI. Trimming cost V 6 bases and J 0 bases; bases outside gene matches: 2. The CDR3 consists of 14 residues. The repertoire was sequenced with immunoSEQ multiplex PCR; TCRdb's copy has only in-frame clones and lacks some. The table has around 360,000 clones, about 89% seen once; the top ten hold 1.5% to 2%. This entry belongs to a study of blood T cell repertoires in COVID-19.

Sequencing was performed on PBMCs or T cells enriched from blood (not recorded which). The rearrangement links TRBV6-5 to TRBJ1-5, with 7 bases identical to TRBD1. The receptor's source is a man in his forties or fifties in a cohort exposed to, infected with or recovered from COVID-19 (not recorded which). The CDR3 is CASRRDSSNQPQHF. CDR3 sequence (DNA): TGTGCCAGCAGAAGGGACAGTAGCAATCAGCCCCAGCATTTT.